This T cell receptor beta chain was recovered during a study of PD-1 blockade in classical Hodgkin lymphoma. This clone has a single count. The time point was: newly diagnosed, previously untreated cHL patient sample. Purification of CD4+ T cells from thawed PBMCs was achieved by magnetic negative selection. Sequencing was performed with immunoSEQ multiplex PCR; in TCRdb, only in-frame clones are kept and a portion is missing. The repertoire holds about 30,000 clones, with around 89% as singletons. The V gene's germline CDR1 is MNHEY and CDR2 SMNVEV (reference sequence). V lost 8 bases and J 1 base, leaving 11 bases between the germline ends. CDR3 length: 13 residues.

The chain has TRBV27 and TRBJ1-1, with D possibly TRBD1 on 5 matching bases. Sequenced: CD4+ T cells from blood. The TCR comes from a human donor with classical Hodgkin lymphoma. CDR3 region: CASQPGGNTEAFF. CDR3 DNA sequence: TGTGCCAGCCAACCCGGGGGGAACACTGAAGCTTTCTTT.